This TCR beta chain emerged from a study of cytomegalovirus exposure and HLA in healthy donors. Study-wide results and caveats: Presence/absence analysis assumed near-uniform sequencing depth across donors.

Use of 60 Vbeta and 13 Jbeta primers characterized the PCR. Measured with immunoSEQ multiplex PCR; TCRdb has only the in-frame clones, and not every one. This table holds about 200,000 clones, just under 70% found once. Of note for this clone: The antigen remains undetermined.

The CDR3 runs 13 residues. The TCR originated in a man aged 35 to 55 in good health and CMV-seropositive. The V call is TRBV12-2, the J call TRBJ2-5; the table's D call TRBD2 went unverified against the DNA. The better agreement between TRBJ2-7 and the DNA end casts doubt on the J call. TRBV12-2 is annotated as a pseudogene. Sequencing input: PBMCs. The chain's CDR3 is CARKRGLFYEQYF. Written as DNA, the CDR3 is TGTGCGCGTAAGAGGGGACTTTTCTACGAGCAGTACTTC.